These 4 T cell receptor beta chains were sequenced from one sample in a study of breast tumors, draining lymph nodes, adjacent tissues. TCRdb re-called the multiplex PCR reads with MiXCR, one entry per CDR3 protein. The table records about 230,000 distinct CDR3 sequences, about 32% of them present only once. Samples came from axillary lymph nodes draining the breast cancer. Sequencing was done on a sample of axillary lymph node tissue. Receptors originate from a female donor with breast cancer. Some clones in this sample may be carry-over from other donors' samples.

Concerning this clonotype: One base away lies a much larger clone, so this may be a sequencing read error. V gene TRBV6-1 combines with J gene TRBJ1-4; D remains ambiguous. The CDR3 totals 13 residues. Germline values: CDR1 MNHNS, CDR2 SASEGT. V was clipped by 8 bases and J by 6 bases, with 13 bases between them. The CDR3 DNA reads as TGTGCCAGCGCGCGGTCGTTGGATGAAAAACTGTTTTTT. This codes for CASARSLDEKLFF.

At least ten counts were recorded for this clonotype. The chain employs TRBV7-2 and TRBJ1-2; 7 bases agree with TRBD1. Trimming at V came to 5 bases and at J to 3 bases, leaving 6 bases not matched to a gene. The CDR3 extends over 14 amino acids. In germline, CDR1 is SGHTA, CDR2 FQGNSA. The CDR3 is CASSPAGQDYGYTF. As DNA, the CDR3 is TGTGCCAGCAGCCCAGCTGGACAGGACTATGGCTACACCTTC.

The chain couples TRBV7-3 to TRBJ2-7; unclear D gene. In germline, CDR1 is SGHTA, CDR2 FQGTGA. Trimming removed 6 bases at V and 11 bases at J, with 20 bases between. The CDR3 sequence is 13 residues long. The CDR3 is CASRGEWRYNEYF. The CDR3 region has the DNA TGTGCCAGCAGAGGAGAGTGGCGGTACAACGAGTACTTC.

This clonotype was recorded at least ten times. This rearrangement joins TRBV2 to TRBJ1-2; TRBD1 aligns across 7 bases. V lost 5 bases to trimming and J lost 7 bases; unmatched junction nucleotides: 7. Germline V gives CDR1 SNHLY, CDR2 FYNNEI. The length of the CDR3 is 13 residues. The CDR3 DNA follows: TGTGCCAGCAGTCTAAGGACAGGACGTGGCTACACCTTC. It codes for CASSLRTGRGYTF.